The text below deals with one TCR beta chain. Its cognate antigen has yet to be identified. No base qualities exist here, and no much larger clone lies one base off it. From the cysteine through the phenylalanine, the CDR3 covers 16 amino acids. Only CDR3 DNA remains: 48 bases, in frame from the first base. V is shortened by 0 bases, J by 0 bases, and the region joining them spans 13 bases. CDR1 and CDR2 are read off the germline V gene (reference sequence) as SGHNT and YYREEE. Receptors were amplified or captured by 5' RACE. Instrument used: NextSeq 500. In the TCR library protocol, unique molecular identifiers were attached to individual cDNA molecules to correct for PCR bias and sequencing error. Both TCR alpha and beta chains were sequenced, and tight co-correlation was observed between alpha and beta sequence abundances in each sample. As for the original processing: Decombinator V4 was used to perform V gene, J gene and CDR3 annotation of TCR sequences. TCRs were defined as expanded if a significant change between any two time points was detected under a Poisson model with p below 0.0001. TCR abundances were normalised to the total number of TCRs sequenced in each sample and reported as counts per million. TRAV1-2 paired with TRAJ12, TRAJ20 or TRAJ33 defined MAIT TCRs, while TRAV10 paired with TRAJ18 defined iNKT TCRs. VDJdb, accessed on 1 November 2021, was searched for TCRs annotated for CMV, EBV and SARS-CoV-2, and TCRs annotated for more than one antigen were excluded. TCRdb trimmed public reads at Q25 via fastp, called clones via MiXCR and kept in-frame beta chains. For every CDR3 protein sequence, its rows merge into one entry that carries the most common genes and DNA. TCRdb's processing, not the study's, gives the V and J calls here. The sample table records 75,000 or so distinct CDR3 sequences; 10% to 12% of these occur just once. 5.5% to 6% of the sample is taken by the ten largest.

The sample comes from a study of early T cells in non-severe SARS-CoV-2 infection (dated by TCRdb to 2020 to 2022). As for the study more broadly: Because TCR sequencing relied on bulk RNA taken from unsorted whole blood, pairing of alpha and beta chains was not possible. Study-wide conclusions, independent of this receptor: VDJdb matching was skewed toward anti-spike CD8 responses and likely underestimated virus-specific expansions by missing private and CD4 specificities.

The study was a case-control design nested within a healthcare worker cohort in London, UK, with weekly nasopharyngeal swab PCR tests and blood sampling. Healthcare workers were recruited between 23 and 31 March 2020, during the week of the UK lockdown, and were followed weekly for up to roughly 15 weeks. The sample here was whole blood, taken at baseline. The V and J segments used are TRBV5-4 and TRBJ2-7; the D gene cannot be named for sure. The source is an adult who was a healthcare worker with PCR-confirmed SARS-CoV-2 infection or an uninfected control (not recorded which). The DNA reads as follows: TGTGCCAGCAGCTTGGCCCCCACTCCCACCTCCTACGAGCAGTACTTC. It translates to CASSLAPTPTSYEQYF.